Given below is one T cell receptor (beta chain) in context. The specificity of this receptor is unknown. No per-base quality is available; no much larger clone lies one base away. This sample is drawn from a study of neurological immune-mediated disorders (dated by TCRdb to between 2018 and 2021). Turning to the overall study: Using UMI-based sequencing, the study compared peripheral blood TCR-beta repertoires from patients with HTLV-I-associated myelopathy (HAM/TSP), patients with multiple sclerosis, and healthy controls. The 95 to 110 TCR-beta libraries covered PBMC samples along with longitudinal samples, technical triplicates, and paired sorted CD4+ and CD8+ T-cell subsets. The cohort included approximately 70 subjects: some 15 with HAM/TSP, some 34 with multiple sclerosis, and roughly 20 healthy controls. General conclusions and limits of the study: No identical CDR3 amino acid sequences were shared among expanded clones across subjects, suggesting private TCR-beta repertoires in all groups. TCR clonal expansion was greatest in HAM/TSP patients and smallest in MS patients, who ranked below even healthy controls.

The healthy controls were volunteers from a blood bank in Maryland, USA. For unsorted PBMC libraries, 2 million PBMCs were used after storage in RNAlater at -80 degrees C until RNA extraction. Peripheral blood was subjected to Ficoll-Hypaque density gradient centrifugation to isolate PBMCs, which were then cryopreserved in liquid nitrogen. cDNA synthesis used template-switch 5'RACE with a primer carrying a 10-nucleotide random unique molecular identifier tagging each TCR transcript. Every sequencing run covered 15-18 subjects and yielded more than 180 million TCR-beta sequences. The RNeasy kit was used for extraction of total RNA. The KAPA Real-time Library Amplification kit was used to amplify TCR-beta VDJ regions with primers targeting the TCR constant region and the 5'RACE anchor. A first PCR added sample indexes and Illumina adaptors, and a second PCR then raised library yield. The roughly 650 bp TCR product was size-selected on a 2% E-gel SizeSelection system after Ampure bead purification. Before pooling, library quality was assessed on a Bioanalyzer, concentration was determined with Qubit, and library quantification was performed with the Kapa Library Quantification kit. An Illumina HiSeq 2500 sequenced the libraries paired-end 2 x 150 bp. To increase sequence diversity, roughly 24-31% phiX was spiked into each library pool. Under the source paper's analysis protocol: The UMI-based MiGEC pipeline processed quality-filtered reads and removed over 80% of raw TCR sequences during error correction. IMGT germline references were used for aligning VDJ genes, and each clonotype was defined as a unique CDR3 amino acid sequence together with its V-J genes. Clonal expansion, Shannon diversity and CDR3 relatedness (CalcPairwiseDistances, ClusterSamples) were evaluated with VDJtools, and phylogenetic trees were built with CLCbio workbench. Clones with at least 8 unique UMIs were defined as expanded, with this threshold being based on coefficient-of-variation modelling across technical triplicates. The raw public data were reprocessed by TCRdb itself: fastp quality trimming at Q25, MiXCR clonotype calling, in-frame beta chains only. Rows matching on CDR3 protein sequence are summarized as one entry with the most common DNA and genes. Here the V and J calls rest on TCRdb's processing, not on the authors' analysis. The sample profile shows roughly 80,000 distinct CDR3 sequences; approximately 17% of them were found once. The ten largest clones take up over 15% of the sample.

The V and J ends are trimmed by 1 base and 4 bases, leaving 20 bases between them. Reading from cysteine to valine, the CDR3 counts 17 amino acids. Only the CDR3 portion is preserved as DNA: 51 bases, with reading frame beginning at the first base. Reading the germline V gene (reference sequence) gives CDR1 SEHNR and CDR2 FQNEAQ. The specimen was PBMCs. The chain uses TRBV7-9 and TRBJ2-7; matching of 6 bases hints at TRBD1 as the D gene. The TCR was taken from a woman between 35 and 50 years old in good health. The DNA reads as follows: TGTGCCAGCAGCTTAGAGGACGAGATAGGGGGAGATTACGAGCAGTACGTC. Translated, it reads CASSLEDEIGGDYEQYV.